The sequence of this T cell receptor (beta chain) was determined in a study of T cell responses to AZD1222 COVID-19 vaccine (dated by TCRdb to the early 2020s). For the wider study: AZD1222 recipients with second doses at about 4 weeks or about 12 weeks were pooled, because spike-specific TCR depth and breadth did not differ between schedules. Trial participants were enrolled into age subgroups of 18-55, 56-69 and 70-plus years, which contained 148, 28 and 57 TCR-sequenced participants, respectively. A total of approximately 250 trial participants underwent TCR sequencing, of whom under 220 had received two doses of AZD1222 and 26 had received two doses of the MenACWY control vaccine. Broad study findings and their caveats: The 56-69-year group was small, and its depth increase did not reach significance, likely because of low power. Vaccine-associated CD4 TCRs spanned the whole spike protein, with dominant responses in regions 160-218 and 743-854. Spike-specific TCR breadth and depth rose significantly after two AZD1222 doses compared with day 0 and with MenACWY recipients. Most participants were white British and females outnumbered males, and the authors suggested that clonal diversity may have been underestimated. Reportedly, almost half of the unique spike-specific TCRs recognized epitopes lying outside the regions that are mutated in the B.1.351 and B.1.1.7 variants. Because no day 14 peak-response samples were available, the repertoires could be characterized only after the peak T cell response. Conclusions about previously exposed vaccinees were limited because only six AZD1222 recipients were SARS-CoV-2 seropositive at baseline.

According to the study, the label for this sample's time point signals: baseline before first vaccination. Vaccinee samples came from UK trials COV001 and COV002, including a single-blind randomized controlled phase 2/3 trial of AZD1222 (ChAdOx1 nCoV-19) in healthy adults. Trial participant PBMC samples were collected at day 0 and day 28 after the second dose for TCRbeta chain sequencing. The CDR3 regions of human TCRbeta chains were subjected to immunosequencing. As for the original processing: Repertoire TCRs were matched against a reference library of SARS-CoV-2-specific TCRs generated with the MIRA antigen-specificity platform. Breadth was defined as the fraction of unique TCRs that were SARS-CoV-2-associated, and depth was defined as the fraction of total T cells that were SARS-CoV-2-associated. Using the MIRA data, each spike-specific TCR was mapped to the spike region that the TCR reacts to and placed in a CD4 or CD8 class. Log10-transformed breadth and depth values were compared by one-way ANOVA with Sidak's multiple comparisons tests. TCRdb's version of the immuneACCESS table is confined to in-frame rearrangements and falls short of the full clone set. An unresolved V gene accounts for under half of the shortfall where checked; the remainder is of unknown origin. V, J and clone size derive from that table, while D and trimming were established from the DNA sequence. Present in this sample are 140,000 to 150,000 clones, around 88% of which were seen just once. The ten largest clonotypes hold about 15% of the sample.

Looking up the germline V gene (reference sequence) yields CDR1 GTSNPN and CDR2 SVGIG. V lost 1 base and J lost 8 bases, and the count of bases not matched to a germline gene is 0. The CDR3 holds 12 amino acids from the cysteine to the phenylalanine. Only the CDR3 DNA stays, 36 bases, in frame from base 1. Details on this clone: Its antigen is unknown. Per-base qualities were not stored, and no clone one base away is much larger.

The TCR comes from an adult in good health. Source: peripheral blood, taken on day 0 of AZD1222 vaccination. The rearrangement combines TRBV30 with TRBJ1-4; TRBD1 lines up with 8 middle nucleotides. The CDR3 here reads CAWSDRGEKLFF. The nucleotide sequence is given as TGTGCCTGGAGTGACAGGGGGGAAAAACTGTTTTTT.